This TCR beta chain was observed in a study of cytomegalovirus exposure and HLA in healthy donors. Study-level information: Researchers found that approximately 80% of 398 genotyped donors fell within the Caucasian-associated ancestry cluster.

In the PCR, 60 Vbeta and 13 Jbeta primers were used. Produced via immunoSEQ multiplex PCR; TCRdb's table is partial and in-frame only. Of 120,000 to 150,000 clones in the sample, less than 85% were seen once. Overall study results and limits: CMV serostatus was the only immune exposure information that was available. Analysis was carried out at a later point, and it linked a missense DCLRE1C variant to TCR beta V- and J-gene trimming. Rarity marked most TCR sequences, yet some public TCRs occurred in many donors.

To note about this clone: Antigen specificity is unknown.

This CDR3 has 14 residues. Trimming removed 7 bases at V and 5 bases at J, with 17 bases between. Germline V gene data show CDR1 as SNHLY and CDR2 as FYNNEI. The sample was PBMCs. The sequence was collected from a man in his forties in good health and CMV-seronegative. The rearrangement joins TRBV2 to TRBJ2-5; the D gene is possibly TRBD2 (6 bases). CDR3 nucleotides: TGTGCCAGCACCCAACCGGGGGAATTCGAGACCCAGTACTTC. Its translation is CASTQPGEFETQYF.